This T cell receptor beta chain was obtained from a study of T cells in localized non-small cell lung cancer (dated by TCRdb to between 2020 and 2021). Study-wide context: Comparing tumors with uninvolved tumor-adjacent lungs, the study looked at the T cell repertoires of roughly 250 patients with early-stage NSCLC. The cohort comprised 200 to 300 treatment-naïve NSCLC patients with resected, localized lung tumors. NSCLC patients had a mean age of roughly 64 years, and around 140 were male and around 99 female. Overall results and qualifications from the work: Because of the exploratory design, TCR variables were selected using unadjusted p-values without false-discovery rate correction. Longer overall survival was associated with higher T cell density in blood, whereas shorter survival was associated with higher clonality in adjacent lung. Because multi-region sequencing of the tumors was not done, intratumor heterogeneity could not be ruled out. A median of roughly 56 of the top 100 tumor clones were detected in paired uninvolved adjacent lung, and around 30 of these tumor clones were also found among the top 100 clones of the paired uninvolved adjacent lung. Uninvolved tumor-adjacent lung showed the highest T cell clonality, higher than tumor, which suggests more focused antigenic responses in the uninvolved tumor-adjacent lung.

At diagnosis, tumor, uninvolved tumor-adjacent lung and peripheral blood were collected and then preserved as a mix of FFPE and fresh-frozen material. Blood samples were analyzed as peripheral blood mononuclear cells for TCR repertoire profiling. From the cysteine up to the phenylalanine, the CDR3 has a length of 15 residues. Here the CDR3 DNA is all that survives: 45 bases in frame from base 1. As encoded in the germline V gene (reference sequence), CDR1 is MNHNY while CDR2 is SVGAGI. V drops 6 bases and J drops 1 base, leaving 13 bases in between. The immunoSEQ Assay was used to sequence TCR beta CDR3 regions from DNA. The authors' pipeline ran thus. To compute T cell density, TCR beta template counts were normalized to usable DNA, which was estimated by amplifying housekeeping genes. Richness was estimated using the preseqR package, with extrapolation to 400,000 templates for PBMC samples and to 120,000 templates for tissue samples. Clonality was defined by subtracting Pielou's evenness from one. Differential abundance testing on productive amino-acid clonotypes, with a minimum total count of 5 and an alpha of 0.1, was used to identify tissue-enriched TCRs. The Jaccard Index and the Morisita Overlap Index were used to quantify repertoire overlap between compartments. GLIPH grouped TCR beta CDR3s together with public tetramer-defined viral CDR3s, and a viral motif had to include at least three viral sequences and also show V-gene enrichment. TCRdb took this table from immuneACCESS and kept in-frame rearrangements with V and J called. Such tables lack part of the clones; where checked against another copy, unresolved V genes explain under half of the gap, and the rest is unexplained. The V and J calls and clone size are taken from that table; D and trimming were inferred from the DNA. This sample holds about 25,000 clones; about 86% were observed only once. The ten largest clones capture approximately 6.3% of the sample.

Details on this clone: No cognate antigen has been identified for it. Base-call qualities are not available, and no considerably larger clone is one nucleotide away.

The TCR sequence derives from a male donor aged 60 or older with stage II squamous cell lung carcinoma. The sequencing used peripheral blood, collected before any cancer treatment. This chain joins TRBV6-6 to TRBJ1-5; TRBD1 is perhaps the D gene, given 5 matching bases. At the DNA level, the sequence is TGTGCCAGCAGACGTGGGGCCAGCAGCAATCAGCCCCAGCATTTT. Its translation is CASRRGASSNQPQHF.